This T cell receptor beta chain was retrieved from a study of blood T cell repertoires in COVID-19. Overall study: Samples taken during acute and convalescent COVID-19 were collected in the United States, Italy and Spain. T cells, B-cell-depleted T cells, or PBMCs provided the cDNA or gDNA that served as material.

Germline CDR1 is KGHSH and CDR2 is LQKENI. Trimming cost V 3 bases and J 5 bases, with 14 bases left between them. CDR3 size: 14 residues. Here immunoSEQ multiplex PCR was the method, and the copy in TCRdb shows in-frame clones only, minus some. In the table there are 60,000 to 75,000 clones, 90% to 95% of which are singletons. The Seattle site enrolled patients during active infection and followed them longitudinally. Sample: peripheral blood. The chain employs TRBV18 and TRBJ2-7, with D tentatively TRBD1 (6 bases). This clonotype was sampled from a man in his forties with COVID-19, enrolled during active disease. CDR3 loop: CASSPGTGNDEQYF. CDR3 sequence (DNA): TGTGCCAGCTCACCCGGAACAGGGAATGACGAGCAGTACTTC. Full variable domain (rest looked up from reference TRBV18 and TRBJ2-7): NAGVMQNPRHLVRRRGQEARLRCSPMKGHSHVYWYRQLPEEGLKFMVYLQKENIIDESGMPKERFSAEFPKEGPSILRIQQVVRGDSAAYFCASSPGTGNDEQYFGPGTRLTVT.